The 3 T cell receptor beta chains below were found in one sample sequenced in a study of T cell responses to AZD1222 COVID-19 vaccine. Data came from immunoSEQ multiplex PCR; TCRdb stores just in-frame clones and leaves some out. The sample lists under 150,000 clones, around 93% occurring once. Sequences were derived from peripheral blood, sampled on day 0 of AZD1222 vaccination. These TCRs come from an adult in good health.

The chain links TRBV5-6 to TRBJ2-7, with 7 bases lining up with TRBD2. This CDR3 has 14 residues. Per the germline V gene, CDR1 is SGHDT and CDR2 is YYEEEE. V dropped 4 bases and J dropped 13; count of bases not matched to a gene: 17. The CDR3 DNA reads as TGTGCCAGCAGCCCCGGACTAGAGTGGGTGTTTGGTTACTTC. The encoded protein is CASSPGLEWVFGYF.

The rearrangement links TRBV5-5 to TRBJ1-4; TRBD1 might be the D (6 bases). Trimming left V 4 bases short and J 7 bases short, with 14 bases between. This CDR3 has 14 residues. In germline, CDR1 is SGHKS, CDR2 YYEKEE (reference sequence). The DNA of the CDR3 is TGTGCCAGCAGCCTAGGGGGTTTGGGTGAAAAACTGTTTTTT. Translation: CASSLGGLGEKLFF.

This sequence joins TRBV9 and TRBJ2-7, with 10 bases lining up with TRBD2. The V gene end was trimmed by 3 bases and the J gene end by 1 base; junction bases not matched to a gene: 13. The V gene's germline CDR1 is SGDLS and CDR2 YYNGEE. CDR3 length equals 18 residues. In nucleotides, the CDR3 is TGTGCCAGCAGCGCCTCCGTCTTTGGAGCGGGGGGGTCCTACGAGCAGTACTTC. Translating gives CASSASVFGAGGSYEQYF. The whole variable domain, filled in from reference TRBV9 and TRBJ2-7, reads DSGVTQTPKHLITATGQRVTLRCSPRSGDLSVYWYQQSLDQGLQFLIQYYNGEERAKGNILERFSAQQFPDLHSELNLSSLELGDSALYFCASSASVFGAGGSYEQYFGPGTRLTVT.